What follows describes a single T cell receptor (beta chain). Its antigen is still unknown. Time point defined: cycle 4 day 1 (C4D1), after more than five weeks of nivolumab. Every patient was affected by relapse after autologous stem cell transplantation, while exposure to brentuximab vedotin was not uniform. This record belongs to a study of PD-1 blockade in classical Hodgkin lymphoma. Some clones are missing from TCRdb's copy, which holds only in-frame ones; the method was immunoSEQ multiplex PCR. The table includes more than 40,000 clones, roughly 78% detected once. Trimming removed 6 bases at V and 7 bases at J, with 15 bases between. CDR1 is SQVTM, CDR2 ANQGSEA, per germline. The CDR3 is 13 amino acids. Study outcomes and limitations: Exclusion was applied to patients who started nivolumab under 1 year after ASCT. The drivers behind the repertoire differences, possibly disease activity or prior therapy, remain undefined. CD4+ TCR diversity rose significantly by C4D1, and CD8+ TCR diversity did not.

The TCR comes from a human donor with classical Hodgkin lymphoma. This sample comprised peripheral blood mononuclear cells (PBMCs), obtained before the fourth cycle of nivolumab. The chain has TRBV29-1 and TRBJ1-4, with D maybe TRBD1 (6 bases). The CDR3 reads CSVQGTRGEKLFF. The CDR3 nucleotides are TGCAGCGTCCAAGGGACACGGGGTGAAAAACTGTTTTTT.